This T cell receptor (beta chain) was sequenced for a study of cytomegalovirus exposure and HLA in healthy donors. About the study: Roughly 170 million T cells yielded 100 million or so unique TCR beta sequences in earlier analysis.

Whole-study results and caveats: TRBV6-2, TRBV6-3 and other indistinguishable V segments were excluded.

Of note for this clone: Antigen specificity is unknown.

Per germline, CDR1 SGHDT and CDR2 YYEEEE. Germline trimming cut 2 bases from V and 1 base from J; bases unmatched to any gene: 3. This CDR3 has 14 residues. The PCR was carried out with 60 Vbeta primers and 13 Jbeta primers. This table comes from immunoSEQ multiplex PCR, and its TCRdb copy is limited to in-frame clones, with some not included. The sample includes some 90,000 clones, 65% to 80% of them seen just once. The source of this sequence is a man in his forties in good health and CMV-seronegative. Sequenced input: PBMCs. The V call is TRBV5-6, the J call TRBJ2-7; 7 nucleotides agree with TRBD1. This chain's CDR3 is CASSFDRVSYEQYF. DNA of the CDR3: TGTGCCAGCAGCTTCGACAGGGTGTCCTACGAGCAGTACTTC.